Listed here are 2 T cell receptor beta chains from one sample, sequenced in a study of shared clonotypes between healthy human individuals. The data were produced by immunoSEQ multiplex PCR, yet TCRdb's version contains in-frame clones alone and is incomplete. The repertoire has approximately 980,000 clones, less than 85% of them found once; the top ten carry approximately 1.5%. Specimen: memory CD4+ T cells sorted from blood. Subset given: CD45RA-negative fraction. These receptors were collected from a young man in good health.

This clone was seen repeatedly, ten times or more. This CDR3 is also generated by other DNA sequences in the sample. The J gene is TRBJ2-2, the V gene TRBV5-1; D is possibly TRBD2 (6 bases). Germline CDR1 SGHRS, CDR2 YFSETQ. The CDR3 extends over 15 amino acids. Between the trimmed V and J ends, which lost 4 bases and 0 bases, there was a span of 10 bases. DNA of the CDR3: TGCGCCAGCAGCGGGGGGACTGCGAACACCGGGGAGCTGTTTTTT. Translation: CASSGGTANTGELFF.

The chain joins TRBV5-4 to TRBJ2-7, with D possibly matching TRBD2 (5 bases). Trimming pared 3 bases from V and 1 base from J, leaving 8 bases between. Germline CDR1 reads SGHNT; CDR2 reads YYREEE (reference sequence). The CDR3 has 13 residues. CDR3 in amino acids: CASSSTGSYEQYF. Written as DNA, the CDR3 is TGTGCCAGCAGCTCGACGGGGTCCTACGAGCAGTACTTC. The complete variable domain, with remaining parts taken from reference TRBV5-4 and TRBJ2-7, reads ETGVTQSPTHLIKTRGQQVTLRCSSQSGHNTVSWYQQALGQGPQFIFQYYREEENGRGNFPPRFSGLQFPNYSSELNVNALELDDSALYLCASSSTGSYEQYFGPGTRLTVT.